This T cell receptor beta chain was retrieved from a study of cytomegalovirus exposure and HLA in healthy donors. There are a few counts of this clone. Its antigen is undetermined. Vbeta (60) and Jbeta (13) primers were used in the PCR. Clones were read by immunoSEQ multiplex PCR, and TCRdb kept only the in-frame ones, dropping some. This table holds approximately 110,000 clones, around two thirds found once. The CDR3 extends over 12 amino acids. V lost 0 bases, J lost 9 bases, and 3 bases stayed unmatched. The germline V gene encodes CDR1 GTSNPN and CDR2 SVGIG (reference sequence). Study-level results: As confirmed in vitro, a few CMV-associated chains were specific for CMV antigens. Most observed TCR sequences were rare, whereas some public TCRs were detected in many donors.

The receptor was derived from a man aged 55 to 69 in good health and CMV-seropositive. The chain joins TRBV30 to TRBJ2-7; 9 bases align to TRBD2. Sequencing was done on a sample of PBMCs. For the CDR3, the DNA is TGTGCCTGGAGTGTACTAGCGGGCGTGCAGTACTTC. Translation gives CAWSVLAGVQYF. Variable domain in full (rest from reference TRBV30 and TRBJ2-7): SQTIHQWPATLVQPVGSPLSLECTVEGTSNPNLYWYRQAAGRGLQLLFYSVGIGQISSEVPQNLSASRPQDRQFILSSKKLLLSDSGFYLCAWSVLAGVQYFGPGTRLTVT.